A selection of T cell receptor beta chains follows, all from one sample in a study of CXCR3-negative and CXCR3-positive naive CD8 T cells. TCRdb re-called the 5' RACE reads, yielding one record per CDR3 amino acid sequence without DNA. Its listing shows roughly 65,000 distinct CDR3 sequences. Sequencing used naive CXCR3+ CD8+ T cells from blood. The receptors were gathered from a human donor in good health. Some clones in this sample may be carry-over from other donors' samples. The CDR3 runs from the conserved cysteine through the conserved F or W. Fields, in order: V gene, CDR3 length, J gene, CDR3 protein.

>TRBV7-3|15|TRBJ2-1
CASSLKGGYYNEQFF
>TRBV7-9|12|TRBJ2-7
CASRLASYEQYF
>TRBV12-3/TRBV12-4|13|TRBJ2-7
CASSSGQGFEQYF
>TRBV7-6|13|TRBJ2-2
CASSSTNTGELFF
>TRBV7-9|15|TRBJ2-5
CASSAPGQGEETQYF
>TRBV7-9|13|TRBJ2-7
CGAAASGSYEQYF
>TRBV28|18|TRBJ2-1
CASSPRGAGTSGNNEQFF
>TRBV6-4|15|TRBJ2-1
CASSEASGGAYEQFF
>TRBV10-3|18|TRBJ2-3
CAISRNPSGTKSTDTQYF
>TRBV9|14|TRBJ2-1
CASSPGDSYNEQFF
>TRBV7-9|15|TRBJ2-3
CASTTWRENTDTQYF
>TRBV7-6|14|TRBJ2-7
CASSRSPGFDEQYF
>TRBV7-8|16|TRBJ2-5
CASSLIGGGIKETQYF
>TRBV29-1|11|TRBJ2-5
CSGTVQETQYF
>TRBV12-3/TRBV12-4|16|TRBJ2-5
CASSFGGTYVQETQYF
>TRBV2|16|TRBJ2-1
CASITSGGAMINEQFF
>TRBV4-3|13|TRBJ2-1
CASSYGQANEQFF
>TRBV6-2/TRBV6-3|11|TRBJ2-7
CASRTAYEQYF
>TRBV7-9|14|TRBJ1-5
CASSPPGSGQPQHF
>TRBV28|15|TRBJ2-5
CASSPGTGLEETQYF
>TRBV28|16|TRBJ2-5
CASSLGVRGAQETQYF
>TRBV9|15|TRBJ2-5
CASSGRTWSQETQYF
>TRBV4-3|16|TRBJ1-2
CASSQETLSNSYGYTF
>TRBV4-3|17|TRBJ1-2
CASSQDPGTGGTYGYTF
>TRBV2|11|TRBJ2-2
CASSSTGELFF
>TRBV13|14|TRBJ1-5
CASSLRGVNQPQHF
>TRBV19|15|TRBJ2-2
CASSVWVANTGELFF
>TRBV7-9|14|TRBJ2-7
CASSPRRVPYEQYF
>TRBV15|17|TRBJ1-2
CATSRVPPDGFNYGYTF
>TRBV21-1|20|TRBJ2-5
CASSRYLGGPYEKEKETQYF
>TRBV28|14|TRBJ2-1
CASSYRGENNEQFF
>TRBV6-5|15|TRBJ1-5
CASSTRDGANQPQHF
>TRBV19|16|TRBJ2-1
CASSKVAGPSYNEQFF
>TRBV7-2|17|TRBJ2-7
CASSLLASGGAWNEQYF
>TRBV7-9|16|TRBJ2-7
CASSLGTAGETYEQYF
>TRBV15|14|TRBJ2-7
CATSVGTATYEQYF
>TRBV29-1|11|TRBJ1-2
CSVFGGNGYTF
>TRBV9|16|TRBJ1-4
CASSVGEGQPDEKLFF
>TRBV24-1|16|TRBJ2-3
CATSPPPDRGLDTQYF
>TRBV20-1|17|TRBJ2-5
CSARVGLAGGPSETQYF
>TRBV4-3|14|TRBJ2-3
CASSHDRGLDTQYF
>TRBV2|12|TRBJ2-7
CASSAIVYEQYF
>TRBV29-1|15|TRBJ2-2
CSVEDRGGDTGELFF
>TRBV29-1|11|TRBJ2-5
CSVGSVETQYF
>TRBV29-1|14|TRBJ2-1
CSVEAGSSYNEQFF
>TRBV20-1|15|TRBJ2-1
CSANIERGFLNEQFF
>TRBV29-1|16|TRBJ2-1
CSVEGRGASSYNEQFF
>TRBV29-1|14|TRBJ2-7
CSVEDKGENYEQYF